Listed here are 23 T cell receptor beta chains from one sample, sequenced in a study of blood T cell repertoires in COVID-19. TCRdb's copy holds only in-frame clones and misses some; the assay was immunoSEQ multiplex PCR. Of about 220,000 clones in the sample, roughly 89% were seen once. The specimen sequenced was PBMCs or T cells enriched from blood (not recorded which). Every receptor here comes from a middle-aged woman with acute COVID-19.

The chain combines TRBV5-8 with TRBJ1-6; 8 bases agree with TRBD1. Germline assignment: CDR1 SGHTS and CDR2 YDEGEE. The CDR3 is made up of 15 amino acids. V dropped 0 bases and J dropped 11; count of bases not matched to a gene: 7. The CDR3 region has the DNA TGTGCCAGCAGCTTGGCCGTCCAGGGGGCTGCACCCCTCCACTTT. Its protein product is CASSLAVQGAAPLHF.

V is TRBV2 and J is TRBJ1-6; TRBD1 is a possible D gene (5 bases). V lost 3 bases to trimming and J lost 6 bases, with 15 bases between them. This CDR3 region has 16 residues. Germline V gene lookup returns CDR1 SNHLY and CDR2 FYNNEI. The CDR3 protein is CASSERRGGGNSPLHF. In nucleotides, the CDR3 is TGTGCCAGCAGTGAGCGACGCGGGGGTGGTAATTCACCCCTCCACTTT.

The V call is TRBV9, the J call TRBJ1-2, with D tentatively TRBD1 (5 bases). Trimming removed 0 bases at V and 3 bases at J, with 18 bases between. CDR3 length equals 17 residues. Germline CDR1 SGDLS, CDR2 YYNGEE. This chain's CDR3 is CASSVGTGSGEYYGYTF. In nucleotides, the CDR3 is TGTGCCAGCAGCGTAGGAACAGGATCGGGTGAATACTATGGCTACACCTTC.

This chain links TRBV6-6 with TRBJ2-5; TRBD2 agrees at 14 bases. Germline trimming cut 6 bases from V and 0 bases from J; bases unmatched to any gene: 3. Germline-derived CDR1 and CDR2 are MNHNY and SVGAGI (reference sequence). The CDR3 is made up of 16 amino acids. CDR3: CASSRTSGGYQETQYF. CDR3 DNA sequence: TGTGCCAGCAGCAGGACTAGCGGGGGGTACCAAGAGACCCAGTACTTC.

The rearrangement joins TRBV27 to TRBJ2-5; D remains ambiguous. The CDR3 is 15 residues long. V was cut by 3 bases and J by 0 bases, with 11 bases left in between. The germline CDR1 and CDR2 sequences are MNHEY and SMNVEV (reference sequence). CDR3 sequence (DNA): TGTGCCAGCAGTTTTCTCCCCTTATACCAAGAGACCCAGTACTTC. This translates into CASSFLPLYQETQYF.

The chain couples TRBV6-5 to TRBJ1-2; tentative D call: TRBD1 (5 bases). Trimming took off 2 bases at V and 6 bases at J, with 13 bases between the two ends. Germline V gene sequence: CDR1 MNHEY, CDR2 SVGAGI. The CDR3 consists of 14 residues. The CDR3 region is CASSYGGASHGYTF. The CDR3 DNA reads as TGTGCCAGCAGTTACGGAGGGGCGTCTCATGGCTACACCTTC.

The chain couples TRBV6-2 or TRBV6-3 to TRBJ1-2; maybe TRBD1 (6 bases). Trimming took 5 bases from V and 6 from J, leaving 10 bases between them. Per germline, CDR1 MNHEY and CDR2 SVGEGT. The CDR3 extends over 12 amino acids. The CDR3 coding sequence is TGTGCCAGCAGTCCAGGGGCCGATGGCTACACCTTC. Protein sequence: CASSPGADGYTF.

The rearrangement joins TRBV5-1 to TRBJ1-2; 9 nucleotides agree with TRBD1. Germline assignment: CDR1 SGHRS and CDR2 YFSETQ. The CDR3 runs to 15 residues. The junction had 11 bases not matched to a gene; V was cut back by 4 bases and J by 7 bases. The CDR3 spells CASSVDAQGAGGYTF. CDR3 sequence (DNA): TGCGCCAGCAGCGTGGACGCACAGGGGGCCGGTGGCTACACCTTC.

CDR3 residues: CASSLTAFHGYTF. The CDR3 bases are TGTGCCAGCAGCCTCACAGCTTTTCATGGCTACACCTTC. The rearrangement links TRBV9 to TRBJ1-2; D gene unclear. Germline-derived CDR1 and CDR2 are SGDLS and YYNGEE. Trimming took 4 bases from V and 6 from J, leaving 13 bases between them. The CDR3 covers 13 residues.

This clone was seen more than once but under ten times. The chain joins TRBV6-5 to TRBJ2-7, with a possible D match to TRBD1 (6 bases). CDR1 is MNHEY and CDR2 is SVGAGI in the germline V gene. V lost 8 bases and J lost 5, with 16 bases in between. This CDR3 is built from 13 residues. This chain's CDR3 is CASAVTGKDEQYF. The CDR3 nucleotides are TGTGCCAGCGCGGTCACAGGGAAGGACGAGCAGTACTTC.

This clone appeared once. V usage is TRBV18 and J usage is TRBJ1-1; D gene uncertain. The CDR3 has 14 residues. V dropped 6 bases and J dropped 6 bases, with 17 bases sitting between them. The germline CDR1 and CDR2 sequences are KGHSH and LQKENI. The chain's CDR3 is CASSPGRIGPEAFF. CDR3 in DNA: TGTGCCAGCTCTCCCGGCCGGATTGGGCCTGAAGCTTTCTTT.

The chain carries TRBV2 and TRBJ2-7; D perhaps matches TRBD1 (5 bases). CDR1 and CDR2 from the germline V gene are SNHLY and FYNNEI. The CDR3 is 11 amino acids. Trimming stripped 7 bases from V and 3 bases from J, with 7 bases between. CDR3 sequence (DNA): TGTGCCAGCAAGGGGTACTACGAGCAGTACTTC. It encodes CASKGYYEQYF.

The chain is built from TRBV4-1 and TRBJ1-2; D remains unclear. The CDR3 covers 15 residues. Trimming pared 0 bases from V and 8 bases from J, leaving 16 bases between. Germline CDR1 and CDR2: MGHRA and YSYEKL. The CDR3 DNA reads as TGCGCCAGCAGCCAAGATCTGAGGGCTGGCGACGGCTACACCTTC. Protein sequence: CASSQDLRAGDGYTF.

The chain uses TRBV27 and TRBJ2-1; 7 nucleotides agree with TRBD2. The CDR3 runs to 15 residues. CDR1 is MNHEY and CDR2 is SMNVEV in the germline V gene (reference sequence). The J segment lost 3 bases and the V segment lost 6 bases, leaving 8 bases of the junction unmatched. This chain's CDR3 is CASSLTWGGYNEQFF. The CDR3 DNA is TGTGCCAGCAGCCTAACATGGGGGGGCTACAATGAGCAGTTCTTC.

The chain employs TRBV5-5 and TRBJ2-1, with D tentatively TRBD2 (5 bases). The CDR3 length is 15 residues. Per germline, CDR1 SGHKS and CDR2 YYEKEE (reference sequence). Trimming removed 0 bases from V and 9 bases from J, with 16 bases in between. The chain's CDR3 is CASSLVGVEEGEQFF. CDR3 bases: TGTGCCAGCAGCTTGGTAGGCGTTGAAGAGGGTGAGCAGTTCTTC. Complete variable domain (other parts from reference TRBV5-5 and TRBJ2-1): DAGVTQSPTHLIKTRGQQVTLRCSPISGHKSVSWYQQVLGQGPQFIFQYYEKEERGRGNFPDRFSARQFPNYSSELNVNALLLGDSALYLCASSLVGVEEGEQFFGPGTRLTVL.

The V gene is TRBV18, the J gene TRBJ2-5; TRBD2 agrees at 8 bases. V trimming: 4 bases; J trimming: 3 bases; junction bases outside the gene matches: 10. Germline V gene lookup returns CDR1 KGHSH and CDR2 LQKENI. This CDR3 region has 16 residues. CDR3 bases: TGTGCCAGCTCACGAGGACTAGCCTCGGTGGAAGAGACCCAGTACTTC. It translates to CASSRGLASVEETQYF.

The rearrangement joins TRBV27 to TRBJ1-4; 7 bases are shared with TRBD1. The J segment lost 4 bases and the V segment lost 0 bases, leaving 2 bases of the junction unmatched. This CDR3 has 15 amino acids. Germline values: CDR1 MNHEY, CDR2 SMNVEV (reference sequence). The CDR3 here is CASSLSGQLNEKLFF. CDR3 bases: TGTGCCAGCAGTTTATCGGGACAGCTTAATGAAAAACTGTTTTTT.

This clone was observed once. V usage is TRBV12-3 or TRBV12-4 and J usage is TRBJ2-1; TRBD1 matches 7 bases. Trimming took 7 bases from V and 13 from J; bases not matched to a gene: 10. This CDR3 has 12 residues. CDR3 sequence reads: CASKPPGTDQFF. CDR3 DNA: TGTGCCAGCAAGCCCCCCGGGACAGATCAGTTCTTC.

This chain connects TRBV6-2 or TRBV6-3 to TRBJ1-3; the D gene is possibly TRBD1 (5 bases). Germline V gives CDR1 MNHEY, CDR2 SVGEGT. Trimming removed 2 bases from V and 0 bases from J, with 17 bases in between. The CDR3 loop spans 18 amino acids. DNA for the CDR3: TGTGCCAGCAGTTACCCGGGACTAAGAATATTCTCTGGAAACACCATATATTTT. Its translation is CASSYPGLRIFSGNTIYF.

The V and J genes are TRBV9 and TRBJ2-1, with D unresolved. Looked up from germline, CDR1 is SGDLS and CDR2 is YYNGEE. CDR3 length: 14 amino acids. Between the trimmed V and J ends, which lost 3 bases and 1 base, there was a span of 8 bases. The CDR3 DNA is TGTGCCAGCAGCGCTTCGACTTCCTACAATGAGCAGTTCTTC. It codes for CASSASTSYNEQFF.

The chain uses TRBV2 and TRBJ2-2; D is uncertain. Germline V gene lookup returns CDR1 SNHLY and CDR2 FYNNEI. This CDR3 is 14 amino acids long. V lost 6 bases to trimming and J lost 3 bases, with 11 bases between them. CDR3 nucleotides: TGTGCCAGCAGGATGGGCTCTCACACCGGGGAGCTGTTTTTT. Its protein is CASRMGSHTGELFF.

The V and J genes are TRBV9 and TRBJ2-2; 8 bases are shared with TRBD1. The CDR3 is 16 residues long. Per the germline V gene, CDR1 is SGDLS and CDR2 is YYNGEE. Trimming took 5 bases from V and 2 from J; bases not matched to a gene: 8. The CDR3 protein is CASSQNRGYNTGELFF. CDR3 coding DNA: TGTGCCAGCAGTCAAAACAGGGGGTACAACACCGGGGAGCTGTTTTTT.

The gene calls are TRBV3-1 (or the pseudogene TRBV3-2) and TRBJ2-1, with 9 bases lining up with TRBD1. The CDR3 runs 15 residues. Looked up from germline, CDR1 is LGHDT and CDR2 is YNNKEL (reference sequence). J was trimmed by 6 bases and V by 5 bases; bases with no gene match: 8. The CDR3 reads CASSAGQGRVNEQFF. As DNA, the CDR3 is TGTGCCAGCAGCGCGGGACAGGGAAGGGTCAATGAGCAGTTCTTC.